This TCR beta chain was sequenced for a study of T-cell reconstitution after alpha-beta-depleted transplantation in children. On this clonotype: The antigen is not known.

Study results and limitations: There were reportedly several hundred expanded graft clones from which alpha-beta T cells came about two months after transplant.

Trimming removed 6 bases from V and 0 bases from J; junction bases left unmatched: 17. The CDR3 extends over 20 amino acids. Germline V lookup: CDR1 SNHLY, CDR2 FYNNEI. A library of TCRbeta sequences, prepared with unique molecular identifiers, was generated. TCRdb analysed the PCR reads with MiXCR anew, one entry per CDR3 protein. The table includes around 200,000 distinct CDR3 sequences, approximately 15% detected once. This specimen was PBMCs, mostly from graft donor cells, taken 360 days after TCRalphabeta/CD19-depleted stem cell transplant. The sequence was obtained from a male patient aged 2 to 10 who had a stem cell transplant for acute lymphoblastic leukemia, so the T cells may come from the graft donor. The chain employs TRBV2 and TRBJ2-2; 9 bases align to TRBD1. CDR3 nucleotides: TGTGCCAGCAGCGTGATCGCTGGGACAGGGCTACCCGCGAACACCGGGGAGCTGTTTTTT. Translated: CASSVIAGTGLPANTGELFF.